These T cell receptor beta chains were read from a single sample in a study of cytomegalovirus exposure and HLA in healthy donors. The protocol was immunoSEQ multiplex PCR, while the TCRdb copy is restricted to in-frame clones and leaves out a portion. The sample contains about 130,000 clones, around two thirds of which appear only once. The sample consisted of PBMCs. The receptors were sampled from a human donor in good health. The CDR3 runs from the conserved cysteine through the conserved F or W. Each record gives: J gene, V gene, CDR3 protein.

J: TRBJ1-2
V: TRBV6-1
CDR3: CASSEEGGYGYTF

J: TRBJ1-3
V: TRBV28
CDR3: CASSQQGAFGNTIYF

J: TRBJ1-1
V: TRBV6-5
CDR3: CASTSQGWAEAFF

J: TRBJ1-6
V: TRBV6-5
CDR3: CASSPGRGGISPLHF

J: TRBJ1-2
V: TRBV4-2
CDR3: CASSQEVASPWYGYTF

J: TRBJ2-2
V: TRBV5-1
CDR3: CASSIMTGRTGELFF

J: TRBJ1-2
V: TRBV6-5
CDR3: CASTDSANYGYTF

J: TRBJ1-6
V: TRBV6-6
CDR3: CASRGQSPLHF

J: TRBJ2-3
V: TRBV7-6
CDR3: CASSSGTSVNTDTQYF

J: TRBJ1-4
V: TRBV11-2
CDR3: CASSPGQPNEKLFF

J: TRBJ2-3
V: TRBV4-1
CDR3: CASSQDRGFGTDTQYF

J: TRBJ1-2
V: TRBV9
CDR3: CASSPDRGYGYTF

J: TRBJ1-1
V: TRBV5-1
CDR3: CASSLSTVNTEAFF

J: TRBJ2-3
V: TRBV7-3
CDR3: CASSSDRGPDTQYF

J: TRBJ2-5
V: TRBV19
CDR3: CATAPGQPGETQYF

J: TRBJ1-5
V: TRBV5-4
CDR3: CASSLRGAGGNQPQHF

J: TRBJ2-1
V: TRBV10-3
CDR3: CAISVGSSYNEQFF

J: TRBJ2-7
V: TRBV7-8
CDR3: CASSLGQGAHEQYF

J: TRBJ1-5
V: TRBV28
CDR3: CASRQGTNRPQHF

J: TRBJ1-2
V: TRBV4-3
CDR3: CASSPSPGAQINYGYTF

J: TRBJ1-4
V: TRBV5-1
CDR3: CASSLTGANEKLFF

J: TRBJ2-2
V: TRBV29-1
CDR3: CSPQGDEETGELFF

J: TRBJ2-2
V: TRBV28
CDR3: CASSERPGRGTGELFF

J: TRBJ2-5
V: TRBV7-7
CDR3: CASSSGEHQYF

J: TRBJ2-7
V: TRBV4-2
CDR3: CASSQEEGGGYYEQYF

J: TRBJ2-7
V: TRBV27
CDR3: CASSLPSSGASSYEQYF

J: TRBJ1-2
V: TRBV19
CDR3: CASQRSGIGYGYTF

J: TRBJ2-3
V: TRBV15
CDR3: CATSRDRPGGRDTQYF

J: TRBJ1-4
V: TRBV19
CDR3: CASSMRTARNEKLFF

J: TRBJ2-4
V: TRBV7-2
CDR3: CASSPTGTNIQYF

J: TRBJ2-7
V: TRBV19
CDR3: CASSQVHSYEQYF

J: TRBJ1-5
V: TRBV30
CDR3: CAWSVQGFGSQPQHF

J: TRBJ1-1
V: TRBV30
CDR3: CARGGGVGGRMNTEAFF

J: TRBJ2-7
V: TRBV6-5
CDR3: CASSTGTSREQYF

J: NA
V: TRBV2
CDR3: CATSRDFYSYEQYF

J: TRBJ2-7
V: TRBV6-6
CDR3: CASSRGRYEQYF

J: TRBJ2-7
V: TRBV11-1
CDR3: CASSFRRTYEQYF

J: TRBJ2-1
V: TRBV7-3
CDR3: CASSLLDRAGNEQFF

J: TRBJ2-5
V: TRBV27
CDR3: CASSSVPGQGTETQYF

J: TRBJ1-5
V: TRBV6-1
CDR3: CASSESGFSPSQPQHF

J: TRBJ1-1
V: TRBV29-1
CDR3: CSGGGGKTEAFF

J: TRBJ2-6
V: TRBV5-6
CDR3: CASSSSGGVSGANVLTF

J: TRBJ2-3
V: TRBV23-1
CDR3: CASRRGSAKDTQYF

J: TRBJ1-6
V: TRBV5-4
CDR3: CASSPGTGDSPLHF

J: TRBJ2-7
V: TRBV7-9
CDR3: CASSLVKGNPYYEQYF

J: TRBJ2-7
V: TRBV28
CDR3: CAGGLKRGYEQYF

J: TRBJ2-5
V: TRBV5-6
CDR3: CASSPGLAGVWEQYF

J: TRBJ2-7
V: TRBV4-3
CDR3: CASSQEVQGEYEQYF

J: TRBJ2-5
V: TRBV6-1
CDR3: CASSEALGGKETQYF

J: TRBJ1-6
V: TRBV4-1
CDR3: CASSQDQTGSSHNSPLHF

J: TRBJ2-6
V: TRBV5-6
CDR3: CASSTGYSGANVLTF

J: TRBJ2-5
V: TRBV4-1
CDR3: CASSYRIGTEETQYF

J: NA
V: TRBV13
CDR3: CASSSNRRFYEQYF

J: TRBJ2-5
V: TRBV14
CDR3: CASSQVVLGTQYF